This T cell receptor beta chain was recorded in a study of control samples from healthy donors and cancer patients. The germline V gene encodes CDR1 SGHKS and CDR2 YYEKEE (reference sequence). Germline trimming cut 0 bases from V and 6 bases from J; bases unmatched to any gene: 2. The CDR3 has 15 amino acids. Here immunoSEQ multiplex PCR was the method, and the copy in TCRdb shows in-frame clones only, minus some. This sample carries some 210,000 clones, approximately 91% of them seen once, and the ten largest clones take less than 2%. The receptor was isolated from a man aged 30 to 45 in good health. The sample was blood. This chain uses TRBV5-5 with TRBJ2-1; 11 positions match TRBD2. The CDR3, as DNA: TGTGCCAGCAGCTTGGGACTAGCGGGGACCAATGAGCAGTTCTTC. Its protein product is CASSLGLAGTNEQFF. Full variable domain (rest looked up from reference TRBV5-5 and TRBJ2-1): DAGVTQSPTHLIKTRGQQVTLRCSPISGHKSVSWYQQVLGQGPQFIFQYYEKEERGRGNFPDRFSARQFPNYSSELNVNALLLGDSALYLCASSLGLAGTNEQFFGPGTRLTVL.